The clone carrying this T cell receptor beta chain was recorded a few times. The V end lost 3 bases, the J end lost 6 bases, and 17 bases lay between the germline ends. This CDR3 spans 15 amino acids. The sample is drawn from a study of human T cells and chemical hapten exposure. Each CDR3 protein gets one entry after TCRdb re-called the RACE reads with MiXCR. The repertoire holds 60,000 to 90,000 distinct CDR3 sequences, with around 9.3% as singletons. Indicated time point: healthy volunteer bleed at 6 weeks. From whole blood left unfractionated, total RNA was extracted. Sequenced input: whole blood. The receptor was isolated from a female donor in good health. Some clones in this sample may be carry-over from other donors' samples. This chain uses TRBV12-3 or TRBV12-4 with TRBJ1-1; TRBD1 might be the D (6 bases). This chain's CDR3 is CASSFPPGGAAEAFF. Here the CDR3 DNA reads TGTGCCAGCAGTTTCCCCCCGGGGGGGGCGGCTGAAGCTTTCTTT.